This T cell receptor (beta chain) derives from a study of early T cells in non-severe SARS-CoV-2 infection. Study-level background: Bulk RNA isolated from unsorted whole blood underwent sequencing; chains were not paired.

The CDR3 runs to 15 residues. CDR1 SGHDN and CDR2 FVKESK come from the germline V gene. V was cut by 0 bases and J by 4 bases, with 10 bases left in between. Comments on this clonotype: Its antigen remains unidentified.

Findings and limits, study-wide: There was a bias toward anti-spike CD8 responses in VDJdb matching, which missed private and CD4 specificities.

Attached unique molecular identifiers marked individual cDNA molecules. From the 5' RACE reads, TCRdb called clonotypes with MiXCR, one entry per CDR3 protein. The repertoire holds over 95,000 distinct CDR3 sequences, with 16% as singletons. The source of this sequence is an adult who was a healthcare worker with PCR-confirmed SARS-CoV-2 infection or an uninfected control (not recorded which). The chain uses TRBV14 and TRBJ2-1; no definite D call. The sample comprised whole blood. Here the CDR3 reads CASSQEAAAYNEQFF. In DNA form, the CDR3 reads TGTGCCAGCAGCCAAGAGGCAGCAGCTTACAATGAGCAGTTCTTC.